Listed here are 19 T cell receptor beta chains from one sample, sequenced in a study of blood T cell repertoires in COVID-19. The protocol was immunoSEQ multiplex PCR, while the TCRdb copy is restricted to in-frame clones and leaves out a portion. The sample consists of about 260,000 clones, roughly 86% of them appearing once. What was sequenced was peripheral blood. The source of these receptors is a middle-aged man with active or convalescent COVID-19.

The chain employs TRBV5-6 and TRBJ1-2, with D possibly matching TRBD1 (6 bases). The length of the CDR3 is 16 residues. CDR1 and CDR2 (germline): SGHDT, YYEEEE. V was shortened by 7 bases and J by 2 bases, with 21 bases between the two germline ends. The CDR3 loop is CASGGALLRFNYGYTF. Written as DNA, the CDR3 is TGTGCCAGCGGGGGGGCTCTCCTCCGATTCAACTATGGCTACACCTTC.

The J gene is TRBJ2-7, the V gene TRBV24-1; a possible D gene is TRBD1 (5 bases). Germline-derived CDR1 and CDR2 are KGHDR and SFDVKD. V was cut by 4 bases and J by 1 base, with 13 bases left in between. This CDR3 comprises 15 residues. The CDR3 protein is CATSDPVKGSYEQYF. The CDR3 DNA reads TGTGCCACCAGTGACCCCGTTAAGGGGTCCTACGAGCAGTACTTC.

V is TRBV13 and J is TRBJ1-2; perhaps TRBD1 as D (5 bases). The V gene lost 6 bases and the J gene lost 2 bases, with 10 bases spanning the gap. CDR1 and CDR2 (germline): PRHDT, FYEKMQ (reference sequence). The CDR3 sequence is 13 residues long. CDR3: CASSNSGNYGYTF. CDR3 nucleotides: TGTGCCAGCAGTAATTCAGGGAACTATGGCTACACCTTC. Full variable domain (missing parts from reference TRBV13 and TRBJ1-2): AAGVIQSPRHLIKEKRETATLKCYPIPRHDTVYWYQQGPGQDPQFLISFYEKMQSDKGSIPDRFSAQQFSDYHSELNMSSLELGDSALYFCASSNSGNYGYTFGSGTRLTVV.

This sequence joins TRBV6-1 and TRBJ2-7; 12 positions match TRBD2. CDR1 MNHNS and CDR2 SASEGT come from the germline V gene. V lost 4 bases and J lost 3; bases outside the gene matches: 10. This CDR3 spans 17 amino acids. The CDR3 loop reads CASSASGRALSLYEQYF. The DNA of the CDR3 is TGTGCCAGCAGTGCTAGCGGGAGGGCCTTGTCCCTCTACGAGCAGTACTTC.

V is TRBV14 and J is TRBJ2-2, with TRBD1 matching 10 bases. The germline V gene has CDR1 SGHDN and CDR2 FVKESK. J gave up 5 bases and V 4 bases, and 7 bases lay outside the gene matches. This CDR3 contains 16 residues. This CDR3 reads CASSPKTGGFTGELFF. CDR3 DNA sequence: TGTGCCAGCAGCCCAAAGACAGGGGGCTTTACCGGGGAGCTGTTTTTT.

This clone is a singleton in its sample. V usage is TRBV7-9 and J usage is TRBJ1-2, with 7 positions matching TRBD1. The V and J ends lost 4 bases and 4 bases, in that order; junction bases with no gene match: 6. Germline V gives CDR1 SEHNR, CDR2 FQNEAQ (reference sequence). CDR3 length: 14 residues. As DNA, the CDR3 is TGTGCCAGCAGCTCCGGACAGGCGACCTATGGCTACACCTTC. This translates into CASSSGQATYGYTF.

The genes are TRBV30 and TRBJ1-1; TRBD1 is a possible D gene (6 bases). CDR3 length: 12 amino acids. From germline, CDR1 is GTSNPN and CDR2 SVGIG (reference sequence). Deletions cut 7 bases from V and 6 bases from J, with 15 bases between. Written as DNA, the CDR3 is TGTGCCTTAAAGGACAGTAGCGCTGAAGCTTTCTTT. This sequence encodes CALKDSSAEAFF.

CDR3 protein: CASSIGPSTRQPQHF. CDR3 DNA sequence: TGTGCCAGTAGTATCGGTCCCTCGACGAGGCAGCCCCAGCATTTT. This rearrangement joins TRBV19 to TRBJ1-5; D remains ambiguous. Germline CDR1 reads LNHDA; CDR2 reads SQIVND (reference sequence). The CDR3 length is 15 residues. The V gene lost 3 bases and the J gene lost 7 bases, with 16 bases spanning the gap.

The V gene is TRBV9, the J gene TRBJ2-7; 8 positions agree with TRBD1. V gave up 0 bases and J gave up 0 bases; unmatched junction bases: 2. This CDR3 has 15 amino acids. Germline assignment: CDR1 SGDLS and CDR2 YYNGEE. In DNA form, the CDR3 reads TGTGCCAGCAGCGTAGACGGGACAGGCTCCTACGAGCAGTACTTC. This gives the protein CASSVDGTGSYEQYF.

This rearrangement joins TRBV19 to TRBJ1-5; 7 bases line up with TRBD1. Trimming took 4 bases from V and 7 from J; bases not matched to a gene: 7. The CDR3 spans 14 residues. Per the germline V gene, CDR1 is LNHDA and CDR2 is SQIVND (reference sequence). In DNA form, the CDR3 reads TGTGCCAGTAGTACGACAGGGACGGGCCAGCCCCAGCATTTT. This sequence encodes CASSTTGTGQPQHF.

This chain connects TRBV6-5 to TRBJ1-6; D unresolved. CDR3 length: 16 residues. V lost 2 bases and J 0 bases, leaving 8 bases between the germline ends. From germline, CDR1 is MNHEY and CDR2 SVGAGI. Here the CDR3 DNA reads TGTGCCAGCAGTTACGAGGGCCGCTCCTATAATTCACCCCTCCACTTT. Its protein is CASSYEGRSYNSPLHF.

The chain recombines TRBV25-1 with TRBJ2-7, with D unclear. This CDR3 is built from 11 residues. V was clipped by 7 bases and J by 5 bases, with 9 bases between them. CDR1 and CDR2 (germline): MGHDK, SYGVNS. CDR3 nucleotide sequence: TGTGCCAGCAAGGAGCGAGACGAGCAGTACTTC. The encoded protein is CASKERDEQYF.

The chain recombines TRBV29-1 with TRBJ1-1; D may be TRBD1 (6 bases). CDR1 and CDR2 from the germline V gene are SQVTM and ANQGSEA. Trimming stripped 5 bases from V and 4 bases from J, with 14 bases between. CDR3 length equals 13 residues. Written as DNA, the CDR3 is TGCAGCGTTCGAACAGGGTTGGCCACTGAAGCTTTCTTT. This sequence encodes CSVRTGLATEAFF.

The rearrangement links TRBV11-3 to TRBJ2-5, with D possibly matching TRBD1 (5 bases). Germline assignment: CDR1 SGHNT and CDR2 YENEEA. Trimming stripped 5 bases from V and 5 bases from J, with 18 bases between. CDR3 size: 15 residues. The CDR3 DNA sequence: TGTGCCAGCAGCCCCGGACAACCGGTATGGGAGACCCAGTACTTC. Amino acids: CASSPGQPVWETQYF.

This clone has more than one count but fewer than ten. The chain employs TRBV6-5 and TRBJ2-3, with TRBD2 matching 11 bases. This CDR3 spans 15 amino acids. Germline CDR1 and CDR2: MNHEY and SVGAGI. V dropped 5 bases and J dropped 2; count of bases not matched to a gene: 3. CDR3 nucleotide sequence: TGTGCCAGCAGTAAACTAGCGGGGGCCACAGATACGCAGTATTTT. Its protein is CASSKLAGATDTQYF.

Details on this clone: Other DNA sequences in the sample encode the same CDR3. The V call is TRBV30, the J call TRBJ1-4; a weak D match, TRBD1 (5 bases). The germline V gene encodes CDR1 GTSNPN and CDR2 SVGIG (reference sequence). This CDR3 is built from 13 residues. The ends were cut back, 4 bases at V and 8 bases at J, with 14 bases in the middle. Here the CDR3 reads CAWTRDLGEKLFF. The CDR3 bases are TGTGCCTGGACCCGGGACTTGGGAGAAAAACTGTTTTTT.

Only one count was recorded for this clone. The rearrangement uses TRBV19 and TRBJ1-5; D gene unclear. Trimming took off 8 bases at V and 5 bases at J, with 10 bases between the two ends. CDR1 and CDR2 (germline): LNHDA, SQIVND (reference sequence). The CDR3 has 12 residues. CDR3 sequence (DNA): TGTGCCAGTGCGCCCGATGATCAGCCCCAGCATTTT. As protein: CASAPDDQPQHF.

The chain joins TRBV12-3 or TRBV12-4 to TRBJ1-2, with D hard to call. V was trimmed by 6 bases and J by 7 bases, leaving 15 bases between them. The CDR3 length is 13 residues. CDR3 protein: CASSASAGSGYTF. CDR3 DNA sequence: TGTGCCAGCAGCGCTTCCGCGGGATCTGGCTACACCTTC.

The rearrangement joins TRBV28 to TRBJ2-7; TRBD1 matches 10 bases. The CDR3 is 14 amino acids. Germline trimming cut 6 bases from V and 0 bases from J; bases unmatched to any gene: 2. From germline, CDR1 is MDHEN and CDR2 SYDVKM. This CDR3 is CASRGQGVSYEQYF. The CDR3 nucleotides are TGTGCCAGCAGAGGACAGGGGGTCTCCTACGAGCAGTACTTC.